The clone carrying this T cell receptor beta chain was counted a few times. Its specificity is unknown. The sample originates from a study of T cells in Graves' hyperthyroidism and ophthalmopathy. Ophthalmopathy cases scored 3 or more on the Clinical Activity Score and 4 or more on NOSPECS grade, with duration below 3 months. Amplified TCR beta CDR3 regions came from RNA transcripts. HTBI primers were used for first-round RT-PCR of the TCR CDR3. MiXCR was run by TCRdb on the multiplex PCR reads, yielding one entry per CDR3 protein. The sample has 450,000 to 650,000 distinct CDR3 sequences; approximately 17% are singletons. V lost 7 bases, J lost 3 bases, and 1 base lay in between. Germline-derived CDR1 and CDR2 are MNHEY and SMNVEV (reference sequence). The CDR3 loop spans 9 amino acids. Study results and caveats: Ophthalmopathy and stable hyperthyroidism were told apart by a 13 V-J model.

The sample consisted of blood. The sequence was collected from a woman between 18 and 29 years old with Graves' ophthalmopathy. The chain uses TRBV27 and TRBJ2-7; D call uncertain. Written as DNA, the CDR3 is TGTGCCAGCATCTACGAGCAGTACTTC. Its protein product is CASIYEQYF.